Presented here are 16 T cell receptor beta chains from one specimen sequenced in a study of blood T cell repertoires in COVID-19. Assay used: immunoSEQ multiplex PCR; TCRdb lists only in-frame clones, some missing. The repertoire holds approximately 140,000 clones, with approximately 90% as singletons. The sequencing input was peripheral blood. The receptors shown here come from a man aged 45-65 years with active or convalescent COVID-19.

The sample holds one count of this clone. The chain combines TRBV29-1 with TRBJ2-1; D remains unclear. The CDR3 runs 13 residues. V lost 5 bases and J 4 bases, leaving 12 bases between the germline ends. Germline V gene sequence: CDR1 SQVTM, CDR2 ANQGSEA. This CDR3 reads CSVCEATYNEQFF. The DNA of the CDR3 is TGCAGCGTTTGTGAAGCGACTTACAATGAGCAGTTCTTC.

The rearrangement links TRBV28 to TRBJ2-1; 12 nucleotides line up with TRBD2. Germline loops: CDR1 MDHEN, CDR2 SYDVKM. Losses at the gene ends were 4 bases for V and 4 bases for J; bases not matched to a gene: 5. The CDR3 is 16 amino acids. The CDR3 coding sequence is TGTGCCAGCAGTTCCATTCTAGCGGGGGGGTACAATGAGCAGTTCTTC. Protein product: CASSSILAGGYNEQFF.

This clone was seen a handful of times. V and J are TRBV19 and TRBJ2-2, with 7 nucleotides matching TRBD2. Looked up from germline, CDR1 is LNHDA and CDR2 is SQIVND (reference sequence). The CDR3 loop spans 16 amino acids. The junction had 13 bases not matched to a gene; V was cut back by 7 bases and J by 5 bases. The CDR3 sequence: CASTPTGRERTGELFF. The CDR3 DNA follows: TGTGCCAGTACCCCGACGGGGAGGGAGAGGACCGGGGAGCTGTTTTTT.

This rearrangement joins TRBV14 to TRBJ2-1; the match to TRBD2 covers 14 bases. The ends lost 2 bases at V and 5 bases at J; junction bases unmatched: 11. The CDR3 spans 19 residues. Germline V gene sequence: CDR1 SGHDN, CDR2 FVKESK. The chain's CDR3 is CASSQRLAGGPSRNNEQFF. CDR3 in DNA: TGTGCCAGCAGCCAAAGACTAGCGGGAGGGCCGTCCCGGAACAATGAGCAGTTCTTC.

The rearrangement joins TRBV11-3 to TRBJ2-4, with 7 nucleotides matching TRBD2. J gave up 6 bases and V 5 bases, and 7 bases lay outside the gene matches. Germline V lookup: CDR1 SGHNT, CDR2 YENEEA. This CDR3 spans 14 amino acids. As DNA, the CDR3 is TGTGCCAGCAGCCGCGGGGGACCCGGAAACATTCAGTACTTC. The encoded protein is CASSRGGPGNIQYF.

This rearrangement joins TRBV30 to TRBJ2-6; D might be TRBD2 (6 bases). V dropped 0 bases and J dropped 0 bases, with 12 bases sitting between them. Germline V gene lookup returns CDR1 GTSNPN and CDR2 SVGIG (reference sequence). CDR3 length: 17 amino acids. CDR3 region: CAWSVLAPASGANVLTF. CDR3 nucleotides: TGTGCCTGGAGTGTACTAGCCCCCGCCTCTGGGGCCAACGTCCTGACTTTC.

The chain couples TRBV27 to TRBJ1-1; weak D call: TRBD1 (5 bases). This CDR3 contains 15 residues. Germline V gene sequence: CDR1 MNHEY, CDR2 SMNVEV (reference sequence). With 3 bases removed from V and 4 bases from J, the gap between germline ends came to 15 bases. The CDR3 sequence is CASSLPRKQGTEAFF. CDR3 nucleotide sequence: TGTGCCAGCAGTTTGCCGCGAAAGCAGGGCACTGAAGCTTTCTTT.

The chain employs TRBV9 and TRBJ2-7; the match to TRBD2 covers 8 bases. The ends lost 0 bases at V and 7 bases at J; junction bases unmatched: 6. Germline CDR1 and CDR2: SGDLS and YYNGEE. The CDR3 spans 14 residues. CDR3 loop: CASSVAGGAGEQYF. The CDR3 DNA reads TGTGCCAGCAGCGTAGCGGGGGGGGCCGGGGAGCAGTACTTC.

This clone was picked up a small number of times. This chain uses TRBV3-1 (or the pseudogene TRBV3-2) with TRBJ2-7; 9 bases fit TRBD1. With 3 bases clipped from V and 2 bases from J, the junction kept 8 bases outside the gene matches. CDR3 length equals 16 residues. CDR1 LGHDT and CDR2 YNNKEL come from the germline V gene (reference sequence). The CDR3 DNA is TGTGCCAGCAGCCAGAACAGGGGGCGGGGTGCCTACGAGCAGTACTTC. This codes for CASSQNRGRGAYEQYF.

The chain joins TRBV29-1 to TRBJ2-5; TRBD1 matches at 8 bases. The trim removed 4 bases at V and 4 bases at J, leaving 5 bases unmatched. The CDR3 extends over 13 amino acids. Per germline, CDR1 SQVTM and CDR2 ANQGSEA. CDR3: CSVAPTGGETQYF. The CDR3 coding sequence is TGCAGCGTTGCCCCAACAGGGGGAGAGACCCAGTACTTC.

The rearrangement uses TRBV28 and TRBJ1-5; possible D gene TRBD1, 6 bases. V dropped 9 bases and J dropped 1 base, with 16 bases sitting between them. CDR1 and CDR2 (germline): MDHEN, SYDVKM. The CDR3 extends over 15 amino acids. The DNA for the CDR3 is TGTGCCAGGGGAACAGGGAAAAAAAGCAATCAGCCCCAGCATTTT. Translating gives CARGTGKKSNQPQHF.

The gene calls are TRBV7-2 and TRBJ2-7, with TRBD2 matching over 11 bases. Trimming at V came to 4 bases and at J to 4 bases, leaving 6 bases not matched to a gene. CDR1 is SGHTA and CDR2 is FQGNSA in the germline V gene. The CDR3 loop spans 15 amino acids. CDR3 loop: CASSSSGTSGYEQYF. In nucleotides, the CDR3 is TGTGCCAGCAGCTCGTCCGGGACTAGCGGTTACGAGCAGTACTTC.

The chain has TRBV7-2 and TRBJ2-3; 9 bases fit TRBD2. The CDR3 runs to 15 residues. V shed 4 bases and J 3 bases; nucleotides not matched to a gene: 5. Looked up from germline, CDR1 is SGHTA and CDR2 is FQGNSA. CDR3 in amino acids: CASSSRTSVTDTQYF. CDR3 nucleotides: TGTGCCAGCAGCTCAAGGACTAGCGTTACAGATACGCAGTATTTT.

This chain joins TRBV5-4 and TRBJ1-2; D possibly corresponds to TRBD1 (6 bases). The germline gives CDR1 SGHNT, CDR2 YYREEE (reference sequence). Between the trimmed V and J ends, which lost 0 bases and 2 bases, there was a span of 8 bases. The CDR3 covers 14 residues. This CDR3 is CASSLVQGNYGYTF. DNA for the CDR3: TGTGCCAGCAGCTTGGTTCAGGGGAACTATGGCTACACCTTC. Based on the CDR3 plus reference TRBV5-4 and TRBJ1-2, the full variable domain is ETGVTQSPTHLIKTRGQQVTLRCSSQSGHNTVSWYQQALGQGPQFIFQYYREEENGRGNFPPRFSGLQFPNYSSELNVNALELDDSALYLCASSLVQGNYGYTFGSGTRLTVV.

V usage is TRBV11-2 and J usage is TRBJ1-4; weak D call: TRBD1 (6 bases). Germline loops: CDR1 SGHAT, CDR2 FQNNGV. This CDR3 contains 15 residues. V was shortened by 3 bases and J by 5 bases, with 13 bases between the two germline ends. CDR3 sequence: CASSFRDRLNEKLFF. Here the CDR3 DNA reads TGTGCCAGCAGCTTTCGCGACAGGTTGAATGAAAAACTGTTTTTT. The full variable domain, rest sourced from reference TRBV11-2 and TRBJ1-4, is EAGVAQSPRYKIIEKRQSVAFWCNPISGHATLYWYQQILGQGPKLLIQFQNNGVVDDSQLPKDRFSAERLKGVDSTLKIQPAKLEDSAVYLCASSFRDRLNEKLFFGSGTQLSVL.

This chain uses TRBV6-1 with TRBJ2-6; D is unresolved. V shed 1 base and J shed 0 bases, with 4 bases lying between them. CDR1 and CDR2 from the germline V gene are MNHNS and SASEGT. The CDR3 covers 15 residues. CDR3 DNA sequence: TGTGCCAGCAGTGAAGTTAACTCTGGGGCCAACGTCCTGACTTTC. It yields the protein CASSEVNSGANVLTF.